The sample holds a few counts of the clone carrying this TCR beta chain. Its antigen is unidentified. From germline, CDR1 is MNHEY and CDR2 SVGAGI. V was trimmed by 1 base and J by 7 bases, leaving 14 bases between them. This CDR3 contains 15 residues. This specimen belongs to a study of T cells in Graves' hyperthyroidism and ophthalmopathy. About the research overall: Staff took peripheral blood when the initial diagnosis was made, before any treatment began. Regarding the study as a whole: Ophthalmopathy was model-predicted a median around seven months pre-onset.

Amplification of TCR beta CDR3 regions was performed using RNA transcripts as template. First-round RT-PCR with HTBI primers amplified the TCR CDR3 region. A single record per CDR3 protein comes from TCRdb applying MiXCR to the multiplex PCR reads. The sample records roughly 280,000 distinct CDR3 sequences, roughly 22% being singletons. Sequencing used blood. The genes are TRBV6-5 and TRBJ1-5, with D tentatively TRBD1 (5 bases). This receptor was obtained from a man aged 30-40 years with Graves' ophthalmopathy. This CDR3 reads CASSYYTPTEQPQHF. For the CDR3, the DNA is TGTGCCAGCAGTTACTATACCCCGACAGAACAGCCCCAGCATTTT.